This entry lists 19 T cell receptor beta chains sequenced from one sample in a study of OX40 agonist ivuxolimab in advanced cancers. Produced via immunoSEQ multiplex PCR; TCRdb's table is partial and in-frame only. The sample has 57,000 or so clones, approximately 86% seen once. Specimen: CD4+ or CD8+ T cells sorted from blood, collected in a trial of the OX40 agonist ivuxolimab. These receptors all come from an adult with an advanced solid tumor such as melanoma, head and neck, liver or kidney cancer.

The table lists this clone with a count of one. The gene calls are TRBV6-1 and TRBJ2-5, with 13 bases fitting TRBD2. The CDR3 runs to 15 residues. J gave up 5 bases and V 6 bases, and 6 bases lay outside the gene matches. Germline CDR1 MNHNS, CDR2 SASEGT. In nucleotides, the CDR3 is TGTGCCAGCAGGGGACTAGCGGGAAACGCGGAGACCCAGTACTTC. This sequence encodes CASRGLAGNAETQYF.

The chain carries TRBV6-5 and TRBJ2-7; TRBD2 aligns across 13 bases. CDR1 and CDR2 (germline): MNHEY, SVGAGI. V was pared by 6 bases and J by 2 bases, with 4 bases of the junction left unmatched. CDR3 length equals 15 residues. The CDR3 bases are TGTGCCAGCAGCCAGACTAGCGGGGGGACCTACGAGCAGTACTTC. Encoded protein: CASSQTSGGTYEQYF.

The rearrangement joins TRBV11-2 to TRBJ2-2, with 9 bases aligning to TRBD1. The V gene's germline CDR1 is SGHAT and CDR2 FQNNGV. V dropped 5 bases and J dropped 1; count of bases not matched to a gene: 5. This CDR3 contains 16 residues. CDR3 sequence reads: CASSLTGGRNTGELFF. In DNA form, the CDR3 reads TGTGCCAGCAGCCTCACAGGGGGCAGGAACACCGGGGAGCTGTTTTTT.

The chain joins TRBV6-1 to TRBJ2-7, with D perhaps TRBD1 (6 bases). Germline V gene lookup returns CDR1 MNHNS and CDR2 SASEGT. The CDR3 is 14 residues long. With 5 bases removed from V and 3 bases from J, the gap between germline ends came to 14 bases. CDR3 coding DNA: TGTGCCAGCAGTATACAGGGTTGGGTCTACGAGCAGTACTTC. Residues: CASSIQGWVYEQYF.

The rearrangement joins TRBV18 to TRBJ1-1, with a weak D call TRBD1 (5 bases). V was trimmed by 4 bases and J by 0 bases, leaving 6 bases between them. Germline values: CDR1 KGHSH, CDR2 LQKENI. This CDR3 is built from 13 residues. The CDR3 nucleotides are TGTGCCAGCTCACAGGGGATGAACACTGAAGCTTTCTTT. Translation gives CASSQGMNTEAFF.

This clone was found once. The chain couples TRBV30 to TRBJ2-3; 8 bases fit TRBD2. Germline CDR1 reads GTSNPN; CDR2 reads SVGIG (reference sequence). Trimming cost V 3 bases and J 5 bases; bases outside gene matches: 7. There are 14 residues in the CDR3. CDR3 residues: CAWRAGGGEDTQYF. CDR3 nucleotides: TGTGCCTGGAGGGCGGGAGGAGGCGAAGATACGCAGTATTTT.

This clone was detected once. The chain employs TRBV18 and TRBJ2-1; D is unclear. Deletions cut 1 base from V and 9 bases from J, with 13 bases between. The CDR3 loop spans 14 amino acids. Germline V gene lookup returns CDR1 KGHSH and CDR2 LQKENI. CDR3 bases: TGTGCCAGCTCACCACTTAAGAATACGGCTGAGCAGTTCTTC. Translating gives CASSPLKNTAEQFF. The full variable domain, rest sourced from reference TRBV18 and TRBJ2-1, is NAGVMQNPRHLVRRRGQEARLRCSPMKGHSHVYWYRQLPEEGLKFMVYLQKENIIDESGMPKERFSAEFPKEGPSILRIQQVVRGDSAAYFCASSPLKNTAEQFFGPGTRLTVL.

This rearrangement joins TRBV7-9 to TRBJ1-1; 11 bases are a match to TRBD1. Germline V CDR1 and CDR2: SEHNR, FQNEAQ (reference sequence). V shed 4 bases, J shed 6 bases, and the junction held 7 bases outside the gene matches. The length of the CDR3 is 15 residues. The CDR3 sequence is CASSSGTGGTPEAFF. The CDR3 DNA reads TGTGCCAGCAGCTCCGGGACAGGGGGTACCCCTGAAGCTTTCTTT. The full variable domain, completed using reference TRBV7-9 and TRBJ1-1, is DTGVSQNPRHKITKRGQNVTFRCDPISEHNRLYWYRQTLGQGPEFLTYFQNEAQLEKSRLLSDRFSAERPKGSFSTLEIQRTEQGDSAMYLCASSSGTGGTPEAFFGQGTRLTVV.

The chain uses TRBV6-5 and TRBJ2-5; D is perhaps TRBD1 (6 bases). The end of the DNA aligns better with TRBJ2-7, so the J call may be wrong. Germline lookup yields CDR1 MNHEY and CDR2 SVGAGI. This CDR3 is 14 amino acids long. This CDR3 reads CASSQTDSSYEQYF. DNA of the CDR3: TGTGCCAGCAGTCAGACGGACAGCTCCTACGAGCAGTACTTC.

In this sample, this clone turned up once. The chain links TRBV6-5 to TRBJ1-6; 7 bases are shared with TRBD1. Trimming at V came to 5 bases and at J to 9 bases, leaving 4 bases not matched to a gene. Germline CDR1 reads MNHEY; CDR2 reads SVGAGI. The CDR3 runs to 13 residues. This CDR3 is CASSRQGGSPLHF. CDR3 nucleotide sequence: TGTGCCAGCAGTCGACAGGGCGGTTCACCCCTCCACTTT.

V and J are TRBV6-5 and TRBJ1-5; maybe TRBD1 (5 bases). From germline, CDR1 is MNHEY and CDR2 SVGAGI. CDR3 length: 14 residues. Trimming removed 6 bases at V and 4 bases at J, with 13 bases between. In nucleotides, the CDR3 is TGTGCCAGCAGAGTTAGCGGGGGAAATCAGCCCCAGCATTTT. Translation: CASRVSGGNQPQHF.

The rearrangement joins TRBV5-1 to TRBJ2-4, with a weak D call TRBD2 (6 bases). V gave up 0 bases and J gave up 4 bases, with 11 bases separating them. CDR3 length: 15 residues. Per the germline V gene, CDR1 is SGHRS and CDR2 is YFSETQ. Here the CDR3 reads CASSLGGVLKNIQYF. The CDR3 DNA reads as TGCGCCAGCAGCTTGGGCGGGGTTCTTAAAAACATTCAGTACTTC.

In nucleotides, the CDR3 is TGTGCCCACCGGACAGGGTCGAACACCGGGGAGCTGTTTTTT. Translation: CAHRTGSNTGELFF. This chain connects TRBV6-1 to TRBJ2-2, with TRBD1 matching over 8 bases. This CDR3 contains 14 residues. V was clipped by 11 bases and J by 0 bases; unmatched bases: 5. CDR1 and CDR2 (germline): MNHNS, SASEGT.

The chain combines TRBV7-9 with TRBJ1-2, with TRBD1 identical over 8 bases. This CDR3 is 14 amino acids long. The junction had 4 bases not matched to a gene; V was cut back by 5 bases and J by 2 bases. CDR1 and CDR2 (germline): SEHNR, FQNEAQ (reference sequence). CDR3 DNA: TGTGCCAGCAGCCCTGGACAGGGAAACTATGGCTACACCTTC. It codes for CASSPGQGNYGYTF.

The gene calls are TRBV5-6 and TRBJ2-5, with D unclear. V was clipped by 0 bases and J by 1 base, with 10 bases between them. This CDR3 contains 15 residues. Germline CDR1 reads SGHDT; CDR2 reads YYEEEE. The DNA of the CDR3 is TGTGCCAGCAGCTTGGGAGCTATGGCCCAAGAGACCCAGTACTTC. It translates to CASSLGAMAQETQYF.

The V call is TRBV7-2, the J call TRBJ2-7, with TRBD1 matching 8 bases. This CDR3 contains 14 residues. J was trimmed by 2 bases and V by 5 bases; bases with no gene match: 5. Germline CDR1 SGHTA, CDR2 FQGNSA. DNA for the CDR3: TGTGCCAGCAGCCAAGGACAGGGAACCTACGAGCAGTACTTC. Protein: CASSQGQGTYEQYF. Full variable domain (remainder filled in from reference TRBV7-2 and TRBJ2-7): GAGVSQSPSNKVTEKGKDVELRCDPISGHTALYWYRQSLGQGLEFLIYFQGNSAPDKSGLPSDRFSAERTGGSVSTLTIQRTQQEDSAVYLCASSQGQGTYEQYFGPGTRLTVT.

This chain connects TRBV5-1 to TRBJ2-1; 8 bases map to TRBD2. From germline, CDR1 is SGHRS and CDR2 YFSETQ. The CDR3 consists of 15 residues. The V and J ends lost 3 bases and 2 bases, in that order; junction bases with no gene match: 4. The chain's CDR3 is CASSSLTSAYNEQFF. CDR3 DNA: TGCGCCAGCAGCTCCTTGACTAGCGCCTACAATGAGCAGTTCTTC.

The rearrangement joins TRBV20-1 to TRBJ2-1; D unresolved. Germline V gene sequence: CDR1 DFQATT, CDR2 SNEGSKA (reference sequence). This CDR3 has 10 residues. The germline V and J ends were trimmed by 5 bases and 9 bases, with 8 bases remaining between them. The CDR3 here is CSAAKGEQFF. The CDR3 DNA sequence: TGCAGTGCTGCTAAGGGTGAGCAGTTCTTC.

This chain links TRBV2 with TRBJ2-5, with 9 bases lining up with TRBD1. The CDR3 extends over 17 amino acids. The germline CDR1 and CDR2 sequences are SNHLY and FYNNEI. The J segment lost 4 bases and the V segment lost 2 bases, leaving 11 bases of the junction unmatched. Here the CDR3 DNA reads TGTGCCAGCAGTGAATCTTTAACACCGGGACAGGGAGAGACCCAGTACTTC. Its translation is CASSESLTPGQGETQYF.